The 26 T cell receptor beta chains below all came from one sample that was sequenced in a study of cytomegalovirus exposure and HLA in healthy donors. The study ran its PCR with 60 Vbeta and 13 Jbeta primers. Repertoires were generated with immunoSEQ multiplex PCR, while TCRdb's copy carries only in-frame clones and drops some. The repertoire consists of some 80,000 clones, with approximately 60% occurring once and the leading ten covering roughly 4%. The specimen sequenced was PBMCs. The receptors were sampled from a male donor in good health and CMV-seropositive.

V usage is TRBV27 and J usage is TRBJ2-7; 7 positions match TRBD1. The V gene end was trimmed by 8 bases and the J gene end by 3 bases; junction bases not matched to a gene: 7. Germline CDR1 reads MNHEY; CDR2 reads SMNVEV (reference sequence). This CDR3 contains 13 residues. CDR3 DNA: TGTGCCAGCCGTCGACAGGGTGGCTACGAGCAGTACTTC. Protein sequence: CASRRQGGYEQYF.

In its sample, this clone was seen a few times. The gene calls are TRBV7-7 and TRBJ2-3; D may be TRBD1 (5 bases). Deletions cut 5 bases from V and 4 bases from J, with 13 bases between. CDR1 and CDR2 (germline): SSHAT, FNYEAQ (reference sequence). The CDR3 runs 14 residues. The CDR3 nucleotides read TGTGCCAGCAGCCAGATTCCACAGGCAGATACGCAGTATTTT. Protein: CASSQIPQADTQYF.

The V call is TRBV20-1, the J call TRBJ1-4; no clear D. The CDR3 consists of 11 residues. Germline V gene data show CDR1 as DFQATT and CDR2 as SNEGSKA (reference sequence). The CDR3 reads CREVGVEKLFF. For the CDR3, the DNA is TGCAGGGAGGTCGGCGTCGAAAAACTGTTTTTT.

The chain couples TRBV7-3 to TRBJ1-3; TRBD1 is a possible D gene (5 bases). Germline V gives CDR1 SGHTA, CDR2 FQGTGA. The V and J ends lost 4 bases and 4 bases respectively, with 8 bases between them. The CDR3 totals 13 residues. The CDR3 loop reads CASSSDSGNTIYF. The CDR3 DNA sequence: TGTGCCAGCAGCTCCGACAGCGGAAACACCATATATTTT.

The chain joins TRBV11-2 to TRBJ1-2; 9 positions match TRBD1. CDR3 length: 13 residues. Germline CDR1 is SGHAT and CDR2 is FQNNGV. V shed 6 bases, J shed 7 bases, and the junction held 6 bases outside the gene matches. CDR3 loop: CASSPTGGAGYTF. Written as DNA, the CDR3 is TGTGCCAGCAGTCCAACAGGGGGCGCTGGCTACACCTTC.

The CDR3 is CASSPGDSYSNQPQHF. In DNA form, the CDR3 reads TGTGCCAGCAGTCCCGGGGACAGCTATAGCAATCAGCCCCAGCATTTT. The rearrangement joins TRBV27 to TRBJ1-5; 7 bases fit TRBD1. The CDR3 spans 16 residues. CDR1 and CDR2 from the germline V gene are MNHEY and SMNVEV (reference sequence). V was pared by 5 bases and J by 0 bases, with 7 bases of the junction left unmatched.

In its sample, this clone was seen a few times. J is TRBJ1-2 and V is TRBV28; D is undetermined. Trimming stripped 6 bases from V and 4 bases from J, with 9 bases between. The germline V gene encodes CDR1 MDHEN and CDR2 SYDVKM. This CDR3 region has 12 residues. CDR3 nucleotide sequence: TGTGCCAGCAGGGGAGGCATCTATGGCTACACCTTC. Translating gives CASRGGIYGYTF.

CDR3 sequence reads: CASSAGTGKYEQYF. CDR3 DNA: TGTGCCAGCAGCGCCGGGACAGGGAAGTACGAGCAGTACTTC. This chain joins TRBV6-5 and TRBJ2-7, with 9 bases matching TRBD1. Germline trimming cut 6 bases from V and 4 bases from J; bases unmatched to any gene: 7. CDR1 and CDR2 from the germline V gene are MNHEY and SVGAGI. The CDR3 has 14 amino acids.

The chain carries TRBV28 and TRBJ1-4; the D is unclear. The V gene lost 10 bases and the J gene lost 3 bases, with 12 bases spanning the gap. Germline V gene lookup returns CDR1 MDHEN and CDR2 SYDVKM. The CDR3 contains 13 residues. The CDR3 DNA is TGTGCCACTTCGGGGTCTGCTAATGAAAAACTGTTTTTT. This gives the protein CATSGSANEKLFF.

J is TRBJ2-3 and V is TRBV19, with D hard to call. Germline-derived CDR1 and CDR2 are LNHDA and SQIVND (reference sequence). The CDR3 has 15 residues. The V end lost 7 bases, the J end lost 1 base, and 15 bases lay between the germline ends. The DNA for the CDR3 is TGTGCCAGTAAAATGTACGGTTCTCGCACAGATACGCAGTATTTT. Its translation is CASKMYGSRTDTQYF.

The chain combines TRBV7-6 with TRBJ2-2, with 9 bases identical to TRBD1. The germline V gene has CDR1 SGHVS and CDR2 FNYEAQ. This CDR3 region has 16 residues. After removal of 1 base from V and 2 bases from J, the junction contained 2 bases not matched to a gene. This CDR3 reads CASSLVTGGNTGELFF. The CDR3 DNA sequence: TGTGCCAGCAGCTTAGTCACAGGGGGCAACACCGGGGAGCTGTTTTTT. The full variable domain, its missing parts supplied by reference TRBV7-6 and TRBJ2-2, is GAGVSQSPRYKVTKRGQDVALRCDPISGHVSLYWYRQALGQGPEFLTYFNYEAQQDKSGLPNDRFSAERPEGSISTLTIQRTEQRDSAMYRCASSLVTGGNTGELFFGEGSRLTVL.

The V and J genes are TRBV30 and TRBJ1-6; TRBD1 aligns across 9 bases. Per the germline V gene, CDR1 is GTSNPN and CDR2 is SVGIG (reference sequence). V shed 5 bases, J shed 9 bases, and the junction held 8 bases outside the gene matches. The length of the CDR3 is 14 residues. CDR3 sequence reads: CAWGVTGGGSPLHF. The CDR3 region has the DNA TGTGCCTGGGGCGTTACAGGGGGCGGTTCACCCCTCCACTTT. The variable domain in full, completed from reference TRBV30 and TRBJ1-6, reads SQTIHQWPATLVQPVGSPLSLECTVEGTSNPNLYWYRQAAGRGLQLLFYSVGIGQISSEVPQNLSASRPQDRQFILSSKKLLLSDSGFYLCAWGVTGGGSPLHFGNGTRLTVT.

By share, this clone ranks as medium-sized. This chain connects TRBV19 to TRBJ1-2; 7 bases align to TRBD1. J was trimmed by 0 bases and V by 8 bases; bases with no gene match: 3. The CDR3 is 13 residues long. Germline V gene lookup returns CDR1 LNHDA and CDR2 SQIVND (reference sequence). CDR3 DNA: TGTGCCAGTTGGACAGGAGCTAACTATGGCTACACCTTC. It encodes CASWTGANYGYTF.

V gene TRBV28 combines with J gene TRBJ1-5; no firm D call. The germline CDR1 and CDR2 sequences are MDHEN and SYDVKM. Trimming left V 10 bases short and J 3 bases short, with 10 bases between. The CDR3 totals 12 residues. The CDR3 region has the DNA TGTGCCACCTCGGGGTTCAATCAGCCCCAGCATTTT. Its protein product is CATSGFNQPQHF.

This clone was seen a handful of times. The chain carries TRBV15 and TRBJ1-4, with D hard to call. The germline V gene encodes CDR1 LNHNV and CDR2 YYDKDF (reference sequence). The CDR3 runs 15 residues. Trimming removed 1 base at V and 7 bases at J, with 13 bases between. CDR3 nucleotide sequence: TGTGCCACCAGCAGAGGGGCTCCGGGGTCTGAAAAACTGTTTTTT. This translates into CATSRGAPGSEKLFF.

The chain uses TRBV15 and TRBJ2-3, with 10 bases matching TRBD2. The CDR3 runs 19 residues. The V segment lost 0 bases and the J segment 0 bases; nucleotides outside the gene matches: 9. Germline CDR1 and CDR2: LNHNV and YYDKDF (reference sequence). CDR3 DNA: TGTGCCACCAGCAGAGACGTCCGGACTAGCGGATCTAGCACAGATACGCAGTATTTT. Encoded protein: CATSRDVRTSGSSTDTQYF.

The chain joins TRBV4-1 to TRBJ2-3, with D perhaps matching TRBD1 (7 bases). CDR1 and CDR2 from the germline V gene are MGHRA and YSYEKL. V lost 6 bases and J 3 bases, leaving 16 bases between the germline ends. CDR3 length equals 15 residues. For the CDR3, the DNA is TGCGCCAGCAGTACCGGACAGGCGGGGACAGATACGCAGTATTTT. Encoded protein: CASSTGQAGTDTQYF.

The V call is TRBV6-1, the J call TRBJ2-7, with D possibly TRBD2 on 6 matching bases. The germline V gene encodes CDR1 MNHNS and CDR2 SASEGT. V lost 8 bases to trimming and J lost 2 bases, with 16 bases between them. The CDR3 is 14 amino acids. In nucleotides, the CDR3 is TGTGCCAGCGGGGGGAGGACCCATACCTACGAGCAGTACTTC. Protein sequence: CASGGRTHTYEQYF.

This sequence joins TRBV5-1 and TRBJ2-3; 9 bases are a match to TRBD1. Germline lookup yields CDR1 SGHRS and CDR2 YFSETQ. The CDR3 has 13 residues. V lost 9 bases and J lost 4; bases outside the gene matches: 6. The CDR3 coding sequence is TGCGCCACGCGGACAGGGGAAGCAGATACGCAGTATTTT. Protein: CATRTGEADTQYF. The full variable domain, its missing parts supplied by reference TRBV5-1 and TRBJ2-3, is KAGVTQTPRYLIKTRGQQVTLSCSPISGHRSVSWYQQTPGQGLQFLFEYFSETQRNKGNFPGRFSGRQFSNSRSEMNVSTLELGDSALYLCATRTGEADTQYFGPGTRLTVL.

This sequence joins TRBV30 and TRBJ1-5; 9 bases are a match to TRBD1. The CDR3 spans 17 residues. Losses at the gene ends were 1 base for V and 0 bases for J; bases not matched to a gene: 7. The V gene's germline CDR1 is GTSNPN and CDR2 SVGIG (reference sequence). CDR3 region: CAWSAGTGFTSNQPQHF. CDR3 nucleotides: TGTGCCTGGAGTGCCGGGACAGGGTTTACTAGCAATCAGCCCCAGCATTTT.

This rearrangement joins TRBV27 to TRBJ2-3; TRBD1 agrees at 9 bases. Losses at the gene ends were 6 bases for V and 2 bases for J; bases not matched to a gene: 6. Looked up from germline, CDR1 is MNHEY and CDR2 is SMNVEV (reference sequence). The CDR3 spans 15 residues. CDR3 nucleotides: TGTGCCAGCAGCCCTGGGACAGGGCACACAGATACGCAGTATTTT. Encoded protein: CASSPGTGHTDTQYF.

This clone was observed a handful of times. The junction departs from the called germline gene at one end, perhaps through a read error. This chain uses TRBV30 with TRBJ1-2; D unresolved. This CDR3 comprises 12 residues. Germline CDR1 reads GTSNPN; CDR2 reads SVGIG (reference sequence). CDR3 amino acids: CAWGRTDYGYPF. CDR3 DNA sequence: TGTGCCTGGGGGAGGACGGACTATGGCTACCCCTTC. Variable domain in full (rest from reference TRBV30 and TRBJ1-2): SQTIHQWPATLVQPVGSPLSLECTVEGTSNPNLYWYRQAAGRGLQLLFYSVGIGQISSEVPQNLSASRPQDRQFILSSKKLLLSDSGFYLCAWGRTDYGYPFGSGTRLTVV.

This clone has only a few counts. The chain employs TRBV11-2 and TRBJ1-3; D not certain. The V gene's germline CDR1 is SGHAT and CDR2 FQNNGV. Trimming removed 2 bases at V and 2 bases at J, with 4 bases between. CDR3 length equals 13 residues. Written as DNA, the CDR3 is TGTGCCAGCAGCTTAATAGCTGGAAACACCATATATTTT. Its protein is CASSLIAGNTIYF.

V usage is TRBV7-9 and J usage is TRBJ1-1; D gene unclear. V dropped 5 bases and J dropped 4 bases, with 11 bases sitting between them. This CDR3 is 13 amino acids long. The germline V gene encodes CDR1 SEHNR and CDR2 FQNEAQ (reference sequence). CDR3 DNA: TGTGCCAGCAGCCCCGTCGGGGTCACTGAAGCTTTCTTT. It is translated as CASSPVGVTEAFF.

The chain couples TRBV5-6 to TRBJ1-2, with 7 bases identical to TRBD1. CDR1 SGHDT and CDR2 YYEEEE come from the germline V gene. Trimming took 4 bases from V and 9 from J; bases not matched to a gene: 6. The CDR3 length is 12 residues. The CDR3: CASSGWDRSYTF. The CDR3 coding sequence is TGTGCCAGCAGCGGGTGGGACAGAAGCTACACCTTC.

V gene TRBV30 combines with J gene TRBJ2-5, with D perhaps matching TRBD1 (6 bases). Per the germline V gene, CDR1 is GTSNPN and CDR2 is SVGIG (reference sequence). The CDR3 contains 13 residues. Trimming pared 4 bases from V and 7 bases from J, leaving 16 bases between. DNA for the CDR3: TGTGCCTGGACGGTACAGGGCCCGGGGACCCAGTACTTC. It yields the protein CAWTVQGPGTQYF. Using reference TRBV30 and TRBJ2-5 for the parts outside the CDR3, the full variable domain is SQTIHQWPATLVQPVGSPLSLECTVEGTSNPNLYWYRQAAGRGLQLLFYSVGIGQISSEVPQNLSASRPQDRQFILSSKKLLLSDSGFYLCAWTVQGPGTQYFGPGTRLLVL.